This entry lists 8 T cell receptor beta chains sequenced from one sample in a study of T cell repertoires in aging, cancer and after chemotherapy. A mixed TRB-A/B primer pool amplified rearranged TRB by multiplex touch-down PCR. TCRdb reprocessed the multiplex PCR reads with MiXCR, giving one entry per CDR3 protein. The sample includes about 2,500 distinct CDR3 sequences, around 53% of them seen just once. The template was genomic DNA from peripheral blood, not RNA. Source material: blood. Receptors originate from a human donor with a blood cancer.

Points on this clonotype: The junction departs from germline at one end; a sequencing error may be responsible. The CDR3 loop is CASSTRGTDTKYF. The CDR3 DNA sequence: TGTGCCAGTAGTACCCGGGGCACAGATACGAAGTATTTT. The chain has TRBV19 and TRBJ2-3; D tentatively reads TRBD1 or TRBD2 (5 bases each). Germline V lookup: CDR1 LNHDA, CDR2 SQIVND (reference sequence). This CDR3 contains 13 residues.

This clonotype was detected only a few times. This chain links TRBV10-3 with TRBJ1-2; D not resolved. CDR1 ENHRY and CDR2 SYGVKD come from the germline V gene. Trimming cost V 6 bases and J 2 bases, with 13 bases left between them. The CDR3 covers 14 residues. The CDR3 DNA sequence: TGTGCCATCAGGCTTGAGGACCGAAACTATGGCTACACCTTC. It encodes CAIRLEDRNYGYTF.

V and J are TRBV19 and TRBJ2-5; weak D call: TRBD1 (5 bases). The J call is doubtful: the DNA matches TRBJ2-7 better. CDR1 LNHDA and CDR2 SQIVND come from the germline V gene (reference sequence). The CDR3 sequence is 14 residues long. CDR3 sequence reads: CASSISRALGEQYF. CDR3 sequence (DNA): TGTGCCAGTAGTATAAGCAGGGCTTTGGGCGAGCAGTACTTC.

The chain carries TRBV6-5 and TRBJ1-3; no reliable D call. Trimming shortened V by 7 bases and J by 4 bases, and 11 bases separated the two germline ends. The CDR3 sequence is 13 residues long. CDR1 is MNHEY and CDR2 is SVGAGI in the germline V gene. The CDR3 sequence is CASTLLNGNTIYF. CDR3 DNA: TGTGCCAGCACTTTATTGAACGGAAACACCATATATTTT.

DNA of the CDR3: TGTGCCAGCAGCTTGGCCGGCGGGAACTATGGCTACACCTTC. Its translation is CASSLAGGNYGYTF. This chain links TRBV7-2 with TRBJ1-2; D uncertain. This CDR3 has 14 amino acids. V lost 3 bases and J 2 bases, leaving 10 bases between the germline ends. Per germline, CDR1 SGHTA and CDR2 FQGNSA.

V is TRBV6-5 and J is TRBJ1-5; TRBD1 might be the D (5 bases). The germline V gene encodes CDR1 MNHEY and CDR2 SVGAGI. CDR3 length: 16 residues. Trimming cost V 4 bases and J 6 bases, with 19 bases left between them. The CDR3 DNA sequence: TGTGCCAGCAGTTCCGGGACTGGCCGTGGGGGTCAGCCCCAGCATTTT. Its translation is CASSSGTGRGGQPQHF.

This clonotype is large by share. The V and J genes are TRBV29-1 and TRBJ1-2; D call uncertain. The germline V and J ends were trimmed by 5 bases and 9 bases, with 13 bases remaining between them. CDR1 and CDR2 (germline): SQVTM, ANQGSEA. The CDR3 spans 11 residues. CDR3 region: CSVLVRQRYTF. The CDR3 DNA is TGCAGCGTTCTTGTTCGCCAGCGCTACACCTTC. The whole variable domain, remainder taken from reference TRBV29-1 and TRBJ1-2, is SAVISQKPSRDICQRGTSLTIQCQVDSQVTMMFWYRQQPGQSLTLIATANQGSEATYESGFVIDKFPISRPNLTFSTLTVSNMSPEDSSIYLCSVLVRQRYTFGSGTRLTVV.

This clonotype is large by share. V and J are TRBV6-5 and TRBJ2-1; 13 bases map to TRBD2. Per germline, CDR1 MNHEY and CDR2 SVGAGI. The CDR3 extends over 13 amino acids. Trimming at V came to 6 bases and at J to 8 bases, leaving 1 base not matched to a gene. This chain's CDR3 is CASRGLAGDEQFF. The DNA for the CDR3 is TGTGCCAGCAGAGGACTAGCGGGAGATGAGCAGTTCTTC.